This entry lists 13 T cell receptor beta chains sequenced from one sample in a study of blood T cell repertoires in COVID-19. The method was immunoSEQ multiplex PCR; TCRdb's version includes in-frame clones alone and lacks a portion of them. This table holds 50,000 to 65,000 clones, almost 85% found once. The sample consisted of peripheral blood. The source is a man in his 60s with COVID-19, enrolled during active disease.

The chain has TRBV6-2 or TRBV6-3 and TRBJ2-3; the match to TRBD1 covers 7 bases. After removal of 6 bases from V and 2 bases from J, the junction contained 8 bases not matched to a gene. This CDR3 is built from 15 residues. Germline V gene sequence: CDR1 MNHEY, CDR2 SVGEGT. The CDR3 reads CASSLRTGPTDTQYF. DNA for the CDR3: TGTGCCAGCAGCCTCCGGACAGGACCCACAGATACGCAGTATTTT.

CDR3 sequence (DNA): TGTGCCAGCAGCGCCGGGACTAGCGGGGGCCCTCTTCAAGAGACCCAGTACTTC. The encoded protein is CASSAGTSGGPLQETQYF. V gene TRBV9 combines with J gene TRBJ2-5; 14 bases fit TRBD2. This CDR3 has 18 residues. V was clipped by 3 bases and J by 2 bases; unmatched bases: 9. Germline assignment: CDR1 SGDLS and CDR2 YYNGEE.

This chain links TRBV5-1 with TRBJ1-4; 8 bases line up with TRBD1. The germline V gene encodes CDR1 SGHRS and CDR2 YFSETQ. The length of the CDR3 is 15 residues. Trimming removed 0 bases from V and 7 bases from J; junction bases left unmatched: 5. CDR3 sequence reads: CASSLGSGGGEKLFF. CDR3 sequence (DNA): TGCGCCAGCAGCTTGGGGTCAGGGGGCGGTGAAAAACTGTTTTTT.

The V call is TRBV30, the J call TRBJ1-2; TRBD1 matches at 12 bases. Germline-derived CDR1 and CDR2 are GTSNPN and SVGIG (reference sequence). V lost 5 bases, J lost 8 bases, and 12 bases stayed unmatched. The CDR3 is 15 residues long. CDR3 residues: CAWDIRDRGLRGYTF. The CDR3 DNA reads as TGTGCCTGGGATATCCGGGACAGGGGGCTTCGGGGCTACACCTTC.

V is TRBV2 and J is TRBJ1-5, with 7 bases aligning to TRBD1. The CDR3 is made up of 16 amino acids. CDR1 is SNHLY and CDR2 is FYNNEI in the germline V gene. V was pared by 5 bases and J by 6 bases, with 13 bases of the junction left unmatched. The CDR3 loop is CASSPLDRSGGQPQHF. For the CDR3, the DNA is TGTGCCAGCAGTCCCTTGGACAGGAGTGGCGGTCAGCCCCAGCATTTT.

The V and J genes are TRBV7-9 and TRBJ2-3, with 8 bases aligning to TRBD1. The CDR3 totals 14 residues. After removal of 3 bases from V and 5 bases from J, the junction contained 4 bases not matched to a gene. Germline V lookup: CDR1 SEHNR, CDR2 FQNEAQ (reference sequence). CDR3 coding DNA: TGTGCCAGCAGCTTCCAGGGGGCCGGAGATACGCAGTATTTT. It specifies CASSFQGAGDTQYF.

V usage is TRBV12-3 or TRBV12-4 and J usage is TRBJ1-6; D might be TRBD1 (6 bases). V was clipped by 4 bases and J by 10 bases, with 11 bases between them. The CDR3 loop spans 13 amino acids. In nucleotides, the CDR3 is TGTGCCAGCAGTTCGGGGGGCGAGTCACCCCTCCACTTT. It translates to CASSSGGESPLHF.

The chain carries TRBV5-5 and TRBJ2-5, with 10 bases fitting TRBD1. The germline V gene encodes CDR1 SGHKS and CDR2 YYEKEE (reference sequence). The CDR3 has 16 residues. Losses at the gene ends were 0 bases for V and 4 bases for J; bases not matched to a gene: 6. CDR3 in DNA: TGTGCCAGCAGCTTGGGGGACAGGGGCGGTATAGAGACCCAGTACTTC. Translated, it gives CASSLGDRGGIETQYF.

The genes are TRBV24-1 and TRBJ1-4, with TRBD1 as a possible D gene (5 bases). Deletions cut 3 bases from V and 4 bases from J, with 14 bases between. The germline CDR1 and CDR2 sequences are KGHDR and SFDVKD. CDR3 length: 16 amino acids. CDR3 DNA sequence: TGTGCCACCAGTGATCCCCGCCAGGGTCTTAATGAAAAACTGTTTTTT. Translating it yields CATSDPRQGLNEKLFF.

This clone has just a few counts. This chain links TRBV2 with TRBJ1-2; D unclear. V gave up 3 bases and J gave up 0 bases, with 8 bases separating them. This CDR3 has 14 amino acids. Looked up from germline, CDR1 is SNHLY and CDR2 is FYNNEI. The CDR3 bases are TGTGCCAGCAGTGATTTCTCTTCTAACTATGGCTACACCTTC. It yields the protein CASSDFSSNYGYTF.

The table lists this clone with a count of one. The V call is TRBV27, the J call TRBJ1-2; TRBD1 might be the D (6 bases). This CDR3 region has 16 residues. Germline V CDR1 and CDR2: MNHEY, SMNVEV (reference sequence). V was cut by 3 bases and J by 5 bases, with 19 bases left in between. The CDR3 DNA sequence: TGTGCCAGCAGTTTCTCGCCTAGCAGGGGCGAATATGGCTACACCTTC. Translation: CASSFSPSRGEYGYTF.

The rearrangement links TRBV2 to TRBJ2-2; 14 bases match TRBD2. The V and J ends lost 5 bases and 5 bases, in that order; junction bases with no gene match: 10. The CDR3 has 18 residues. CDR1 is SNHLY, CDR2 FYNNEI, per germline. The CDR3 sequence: CASSWGLAGETGTGELFF. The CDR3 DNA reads TGTGCCAGCAGTTGGGGACTAGCGGGAGAAACGGGGACCGGGGAGCTGTTTTTT.

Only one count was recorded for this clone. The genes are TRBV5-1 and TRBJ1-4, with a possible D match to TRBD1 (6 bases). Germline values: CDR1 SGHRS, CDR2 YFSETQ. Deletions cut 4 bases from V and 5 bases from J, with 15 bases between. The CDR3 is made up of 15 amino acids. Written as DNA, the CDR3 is TGCGCCAGCAGCCCGATGACAGGAATAAATGAAAAACTGTTTTTT. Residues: CASSPMTGINEKLFF.